This T cell receptor beta chain was captured by sequencing in a study of beta chain features in type 1 diabetes. The CDR3 extends over 15 amino acids. The V gene end was trimmed by 3 bases and the J gene end by 0 bases; junction bases not matched to a gene: 5. CDR1 SGDLS and CDR2 YYNGEE come from the germline V gene. Sorting of CD4+ naive, central memory, regulatory and stem cell-like memory cells was performed via CD45RO/CCR7/CD25/CD127/CD95/CD27. Regarding this clone: Its antigen is currently unknown.

General observations from the study: Whether HLA type influences TCRB rearrangement remained unresolved here. Moderately but significantly shorter TCRB CDR3s were found in Type 1 diabetes patients in all four CD4+ subsets. TCRB repertoires of naive, central memory and Treg cells appeared more similar among patients than among healthy donors.

The study reverse transcribed the entire isolated RNA, so it sequenced expressed TCRB transcripts. Naive, central memory and regulatory T cell samples yielded around 3.5 million reads on average. Here immunoSEQ multiplex PCR was the method, and the copy in TCRdb shows in-frame clones only, minus some. The sample yields approximately 150,000 clones, roughly an eighth seen once. The chain has TRBV9 and TRBJ1-1, with TRBD1 identical over 7 bases. The source is a young man with type 1 diabetes. The material sequenced was central memory CD4+ T cells from blood. The CDR3 DNA sequence: TGTGCCAGCAGCGCCTCGGGACAGCTGAACACTGAAGCTTTCTTT. Protein: CASSASGQLNTEAFF. Full variable domain (rest looked up from reference TRBV9 and TRBJ1-1): DSGVTQTPKHLITATGQRVTLRCSPRSGDLSVYWYQQSLDQGLQFLIQYYNGEERAKGNILERFSAQQFPDLHSELNLSSLELGDSALYFCASSASGQLNTEAFFGQGTRLTVV.